This T cell receptor (beta chain) originates from a study of Graves' ophthalmopathy and Graves' hyperthyroidism. General study points: Ophthalmopathy progression was predicted with 70.59% sensitivity and around 78% specificity. Discrimination between ophthalmopathy and stable hyperthyroidism by a 13-signature model showed 85% to 90% sensitivity and more than 65% specificity. Blood also held most thyroid clonotypes expanded above 0.001 frequency.

At least ten counts were recorded for this clonotype. Its antigen is currently unknown. Germline assignment: CDR1 ENHRY and CDR2 SYGVKD. Trimming shortened V by 2 bases and J by 4 bases, and 11 bases separated the two germline ends. The CDR3 extends over 14 amino acids. The sequenced template was RNA, covering the TCR beta CDR3 region. An initial RT-PCR round employing HTBI primers preceded a second-round multiplex PCR. MiXCR was run by TCRdb on the multiplex PCR reads, yielding one entry per CDR3 protein. The table has about 740,000 distinct CDR3 sequences, around 40% seen once; the top ten hold 44%. The chain couples TRBV10-3 to TRBJ2-5; D not certain. The TCR was taken from an adult man with Graves' ophthalmopathy. The specimen sequenced was peripheral blood. CDR3 loop: CAISEPKGRETQYF. CDR3 coding DNA: TGTGCCATCAGTGAGCCGAAGGGTAGAGAGACCCAGTACTTC.